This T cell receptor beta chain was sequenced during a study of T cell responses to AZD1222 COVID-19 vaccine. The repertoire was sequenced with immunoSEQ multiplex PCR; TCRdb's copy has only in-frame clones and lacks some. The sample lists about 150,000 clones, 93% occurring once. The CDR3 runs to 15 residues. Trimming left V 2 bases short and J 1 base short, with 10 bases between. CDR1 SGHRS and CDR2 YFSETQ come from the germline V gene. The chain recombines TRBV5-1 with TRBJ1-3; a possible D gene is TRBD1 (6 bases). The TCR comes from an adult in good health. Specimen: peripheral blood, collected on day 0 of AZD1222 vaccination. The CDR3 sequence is CASSFGQLSGNTIYF. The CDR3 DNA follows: TGCGCCAGCAGCTTTGGACAGCTATCTGGAAACACCATATATTTT.